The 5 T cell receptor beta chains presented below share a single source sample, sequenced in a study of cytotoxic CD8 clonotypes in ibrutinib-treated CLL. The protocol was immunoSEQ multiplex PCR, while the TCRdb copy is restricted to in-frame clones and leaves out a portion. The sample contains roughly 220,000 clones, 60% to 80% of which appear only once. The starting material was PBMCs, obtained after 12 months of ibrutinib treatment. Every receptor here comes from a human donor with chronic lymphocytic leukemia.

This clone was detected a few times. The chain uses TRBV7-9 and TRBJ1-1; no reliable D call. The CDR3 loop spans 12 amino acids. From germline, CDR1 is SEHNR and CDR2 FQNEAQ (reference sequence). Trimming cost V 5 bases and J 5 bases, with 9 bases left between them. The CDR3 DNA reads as TGTGCCAGCAGCCGCTGGAGAACTGAAGCTTTCTTT. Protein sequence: CASSRWRTEAFF.

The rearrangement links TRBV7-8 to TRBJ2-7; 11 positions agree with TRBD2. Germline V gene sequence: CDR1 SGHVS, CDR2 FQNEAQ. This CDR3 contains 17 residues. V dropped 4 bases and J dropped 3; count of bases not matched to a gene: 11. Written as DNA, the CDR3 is TGTGCCAGCAGCTCAGCACGGCTAGCGGGAGGTTTCTACGAGCAGTACTTC. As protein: CASSSARLAGGFYEQYF.

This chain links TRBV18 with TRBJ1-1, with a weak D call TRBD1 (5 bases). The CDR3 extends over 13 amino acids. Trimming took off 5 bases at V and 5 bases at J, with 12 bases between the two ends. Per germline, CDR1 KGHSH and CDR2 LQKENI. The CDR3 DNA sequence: TGTGCCAGCTCAGGGGACGCGAGGACTGAAGCTTTCTTT. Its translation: CASSGDARTEAFF.

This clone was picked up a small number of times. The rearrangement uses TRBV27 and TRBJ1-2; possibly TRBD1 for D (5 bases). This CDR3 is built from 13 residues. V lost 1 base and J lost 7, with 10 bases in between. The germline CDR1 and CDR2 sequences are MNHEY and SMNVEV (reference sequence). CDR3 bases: TGTGCCAGCAGTTTATGGGGCGAGGGTGGCTACACCTTC. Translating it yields CASSLWGEGGYTF.

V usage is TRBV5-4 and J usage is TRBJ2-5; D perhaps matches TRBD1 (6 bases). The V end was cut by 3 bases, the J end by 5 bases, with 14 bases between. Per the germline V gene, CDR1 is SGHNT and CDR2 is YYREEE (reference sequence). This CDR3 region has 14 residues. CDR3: CASSWHREAETQYF. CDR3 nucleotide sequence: TGTGCCAGCAGCTGGCACAGGGAAGCCGAGACCCAGTACTTC.